This T cell receptor beta chain was sequenced in a study of T cell responses to AZD1222 COVID-19 vaccine. As for the study in general: Both about-4-week and about-12-week second-dose recipients were combined.

A word on this clone: Its antigen remains unidentified.

The repertoire was sequenced with immunoSEQ multiplex PCR; TCRdb's copy has only in-frame clones and lacks some. The sample includes roughly 250,000 clones, approximately 93% of them seen just once. Trimming removed 1 base at V and 7 bases at J, with 3 bases between. CDR1 is SGDLS and CDR2 is YYNGEE in the germline V gene. This CDR3 has 12 residues. Study-wide findings and caveats: Spike-specific TCR breadth and depth were elevated following two AZD1222 doses. Spike-wide vaccine-associated CD4 TCRs dominated at 160-218 and 743-854. Donors skewed white British and female; clonal diversity was possibly underestimated.

V gene TRBV9 combines with J gene TRBJ1-6; D remains unclear. The clonotype was recovered from an adult in good health. The specimen was peripheral blood, collected on day 0 of AZD1222 vaccination. The DNA of the CDR3 is TGTGCCAGCAGCGTACAAAATTCACCCCTCCACTTT. The encoded protein is CASSVQNSPLHF. The entire variable domain, with the rest obtained from reference TRBV9 and TRBJ1-6, is as follows: DSGVTQTPKHLITATGQRVTLRCSPRSGDLSVYWYQQSLDQGLQFLIQYYNGEERAKGNILERFSAQQFPDLHSELNLSSLELGDSALYFCASSVQNSPLHFGNGTRLTVT.